The 18 T cell receptor beta chains given below trace back to one sample, sequenced in a study of blood T cell repertoires in COVID-19 (dated by TCRdb to about 2020). Library generation was performed with the immunoSEQ multiplex PCR assay. In its TCRdb copy, this immuneACCESS table keeps in-frame sequences only and misses some clones. Where compared with another copy, unresolved V genes explain less than half of these, and the others have no known cause. In this sample the table shows a few hundred thousand clones, 82% of which occur a single time. The top ten constitute 2.5% to 3.5% of the sample. Sequenced: peripheral blood. These receptors originate from a woman under 30 with acute or convalescent COVID-19.

This chain links TRBV15 with TRBJ1-5; 7 positions match TRBD1. The CDR3 is made up of 15 amino acids. J was trimmed by 4 bases and V by 1 base; bases with no gene match: 4. Germline CDR1 LNHNV, CDR2 YYDKDF (reference sequence). The CDR3 nucleotides read TGTGCCACCAGCAGAGCCACAGGGGTAAATCAGCCCCAGCATTTT. It yields the protein CATSRATGVNQPQHF.

The chain has TRBV9 and TRBJ2-7, with TRBD2 identical over 7 bases. Unmatched junction bases numbered 5, after V lost 0 bases and J lost 2 bases. CDR1 and CDR2 (germline): SGDLS, YYNGEE. This CDR3 has 15 residues. The CDR3 region has the DNA TGTGCCAGCAGCGTAGTGGGACTAAGACCCTACGAGCAGTACTTC. This translates into CASSVVGLRPYEQYF.

This chain uses TRBV20-1 with TRBJ2-5, with D unclear. The CDR3 is 11 residues long. The V gene lost 0 bases and the J gene lost 9 bases, with 8 bases spanning the gap. Germline values: CDR1 DFQATT, CDR2 SNEGSKA (reference sequence). The CDR3, as DNA: TGCAGTGCTAGAGATCCCCTAGCCCAGTACTTC. Protein: CSARDPLAQYF.

The V and J genes are TRBV6-5 and TRBJ2-7; 10 nucleotides agree with TRBD2. There are 15 residues in the CDR3. V lost 2 bases to trimming and J lost 4 bases; unmatched junction nucleotides: 5. From germline, CDR1 is MNHEY and CDR2 SVGAGI. As DNA, the CDR3 is TGTGCCAGCAGTTACGGAGGGACTAGCGTTTACGAGCAGTACTTC. It translates to CASSYGGTSVYEQYF.

The chain couples TRBV7-9 to TRBJ2-5; 7 bases line up with TRBD1. The germline V gene encodes CDR1 SEHNR and CDR2 FQNEAQ (reference sequence). CDR3 length equals 18 residues. V gave up 5 bases and J gave up 1 base; unmatched junction bases: 16. This CDR3 reads CASSPLWAETGRQETQYF. In DNA form, the CDR3 reads TGTGCCAGCAGCCCCCTTTGGGCCGAGACAGGGCGCCAAGAGACCCAGTACTTC.

The V and J genes are TRBV29-1 and TRBJ2-4; a weak D match, TRBD1 (6 bases). V was trimmed by 6 bases and J by 2 bases, leaving 14 bases between them. The length of the CDR3 is 14 residues. In germline, CDR1 is SQVTM, CDR2 ANQGSEA. The CDR3 DNA sequence: TGCAGCGTCGCCCCCAGGGGCTCCAAAAACATTCAGTACTTC. Amino acids: CSVAPRGSKNIQYF.

The chain uses TRBV7-2 and TRBJ2-7; 7 bases are a match to TRBD2. The junction had 10 bases not matched to a gene; V was cut back by 3 bases and J by 2 bases. This CDR3 has 16 residues. Germline V gene sequence: CDR1 SGHTA, CDR2 FQGNSA. The CDR3 loop reads CASSFGFGRPTYEQYF. DNA for the CDR3: TGTGCCAGCAGCTTCGGCTTCGGGAGGCCGACCTACGAGCAGTACTTC.

This clone was seen a single time. This chain links TRBV30 with TRBJ2-3; weak D call: TRBD1 (6 bases). Germline V gene lookup returns CDR1 GTSNPN and CDR2 SVGIG (reference sequence). This CDR3 has 16 amino acids. The V end was cut by 5 bases, the J end by 0 bases, with 18 bases between. As DNA, the CDR3 is TGTGCCTGGGACCGTGGGGGCAGCGGAAGCACAGATACGCAGTATTTT. It yields the protein CAWDRGGSGSTDTQYF. Supplemented by reference TRBV30 and TRBJ2-3, the full variable domain reads SQTIHQWPATLVQPVGSPLSLECTVEGTSNPNLYWYRQAAGRGLQLLFYSVGIGQISSEVPQNLSASRPQDRQFILSSKKLLLSDSGFYLCAWDRGGSGSTDTQYFGPGTRLTVL.

The chain uses TRBV27 and TRBJ2-6; 7 bases agree with TRBD2. V lost 9 bases to trimming and J lost 4 bases; unmatched junction nucleotides: 0. The CDR3 spans 12 residues. The V gene's germline CDR1 is MNHEY and CDR2 SMNVEV (reference sequence). The CDR3 spells CASSGGANVLTF. CDR3 sequence (DNA): TGTGCCAGTAGCGGGGGGGCCAACGTCCTGACTTTC. Complete variable domain (other parts from reference TRBV27 and TRBJ2-6): EAQVTQNPRYLITVTGKKLTVTCSQNMNHEYMSWYRQDPGLGLRQIYYSMNVEVTDKGDVPEGYKVSRKEKRNFPLILESPSPNQTSLYFCASSGGANVLTFGAGSRLTVL.

The chain joins TRBV28 to TRBJ2-5; 10 bases are shared with TRBD1. V lost 5 bases, J lost 6 bases, and 6 bases stayed unmatched. The germline CDR1 and CDR2 sequences are MDHEN and SYDVKM. There are 14 residues in the CDR3. The CDR3 is CASSRQGAEQTQYF. CDR3 bases: TGTGCCAGCAGTAGACAGGGGGCGGAACAGACCCAGTACTTC.

This clone showed up many times. The rearrangement uses TRBV27 and TRBJ1-6; 10 bases fit TRBD1. The V and J ends lost 5 bases and 7 bases, in that order; junction bases with no gene match: 14. The CDR3 runs 18 residues. Per germline, CDR1 MNHEY and CDR2 SMNVEV (reference sequence). The CDR3 region has the DNA TGTGCCAGCAGTCCCGAAGCGGGACAGGGGAAATACAATTCACCCCTCCACTTT. It is translated as CASSPEAGQGKYNSPLHF.

The chain is built from TRBV7-2 and TRBJ2-3, with TRBD2 matching over 7 bases. This CDR3 comprises 15 residues. CDR1 is SGHTA and CDR2 is FQGNSA in the germline V gene. Germline trimming cut 6 bases from V and 5 bases from J; bases unmatched to any gene: 11. The CDR3: CASSFSGTGGDTQYF. The CDR3 DNA reads TGTGCCAGCAGTTTCAGCGGGACGGGGGGAGATACGCAGTATTTT. The variable domain in full, completed from reference TRBV7-2 and TRBJ2-3, reads GAGVSQSPSNKVTEKGKDVELRCDPISGHTALYWYRQSLGQGLEFLIYFQGNSAPDKSGLPSDRFSAERTGGSVSTLTIQRTQQEDSAVYLCASSFSGTGGDTQYFGPGTRLTVL.

The chain carries TRBV19 and TRBJ1-2; D uncertain. The CDR3 consists of 18 residues. Germline-derived CDR1 and CDR2 are LNHDA and SQIVND (reference sequence). Trimming took 0 bases from V and 6 from J, leaving 23 bases between them. The CDR3: CASSIERKFGVYEDGYTF. The CDR3 DNA is TGTGCCAGTAGTATAGAAAGGAAATTCGGGGTCTATGAGGATGGCTACACCTTC.

This chain connects TRBV28 to TRBJ2-5; 7 nucleotides match TRBD1. This CDR3 has 15 amino acids. Germline trimming cut 3 bases from V and 1 base from J; bases unmatched to any gene: 5. The germline V gene encodes CDR1 MDHEN and CDR2 SYDVKM. CDR3 amino acids: CASSFPNRGQETQYF. Written as DNA, the CDR3 is TGTGCCAGCAGTTTCCCTAACAGGGGCCAAGAGACCCAGTACTTC.

V gene TRBV4-1 combines with J gene TRBJ2-3; D is unclear. This CDR3 region has 16 residues. Trimming stripped 0 bases from V and 6 bases from J, with 16 bases between. CDR1 is MGHRA, CDR2 YSYEKL, per germline. CDR3 protein: CASSQEVFPSIDTQYF. The CDR3 coding sequence is TGCGCCAGCAGCCAAGAGGTCTTCCCTAGTATCGATACGCAGTATTTT.

The CDR3 sequence is CASSSGLAGGIGYEQYF. The DNA of the CDR3 is TGTGCCAGCAGCTCCGGACTAGCGGGAGGGATAGGTTACGAGCAGTACTTC. V usage is TRBV5-6 and J usage is TRBJ2-7; 15 bases match TRBD2. Germline CDR1 SGHDT, CDR2 YYEEEE. The CDR3 is made up of 17 amino acids. V was clipped by 3 bases and J by 4 bases; unmatched bases: 8.

The chain has TRBV7-9 and TRBJ1-1, with TRBD1 matching 10 bases. The V gene's germline CDR1 is SEHNR and CDR2 FQNEAQ (reference sequence). J gave up 0 bases and V 5 bases, and 6 bases lay outside the gene matches. CDR3 length: 16 residues. The CDR3 sequence: CASSPRQGALNTEAFF. CDR3 bases: TGTGCCAGCAGCCCCCGACAGGGGGCCTTGAACACTGAAGCTTTCTTT.

The chain has TRBV28 and TRBJ1-3, with TRBD1 matching over 7 bases. The V segment lost 2 bases and the J segment 0 bases; nucleotides outside the gene matches: 4. From germline, CDR1 is MDHEN and CDR2 SYDVKM. The length of the CDR3 is 16 residues. CDR3 sequence (DNA): TGTGCCAGCAGTTTAACAGGGGCCGACTCTGGAAACACCATATATTTT. Translating gives CASSLTGADSGNTIYF.